Listed below are T cell receptor beta chains from one sample, sequenced in a study of identical twins. TCRdb reprocessed the 5' RACE reads via MiXCR and lists one record per CDR3 protein. This table has hundreds of thousands of distinct CDR3 sequences, 7.1% appearing once. The same sample was also studied in work on yellow fever vaccine responses in identical twins.

Sequenced sample: PBMCs. These receptors were collected from a woman under 30 in good health. CDR3s include the opening cysteine and the closing phenylalanine or tryptophan. Fields, in order: D gene, clone size, V gene, J gene, CDR3 protein, CDR3 DNA. D genes are given only for firm matches. For some rows the clone size is stated as once, few or many, or as a class when expanded; others skip it.

D: -; size: -; V: TRBV7-8; J: TRBJ2-3; CDR3: CASNGRPHSTDTQYF; DNA: TGTGCCAGCAATGGCCGCCCACATAGCACAGATACGCAGTATTTT
D: TRBD2; size: -; V: TRBV7-3; J: TRBJ2-3; CDR3: CASSLYSGGTDTQYF; DNA: TGTGCCAGCAGCTTATATAGCGGGGGCACAGATACGCAGTATTTT
D: -; size: many; V: TRBV12-3/TRBV12-4; J: TRBJ1-2; CDR3: CATSGNYGYTF; DNA: TGTGCCACCTCGGGCAACTATGGCTACACCTTC
D: TRBD1; size: few; V: TRBV25-1; J: TRBJ2-7; CDR3: CASSDGTGSYEQYF; DNA: TGTGCCAGCAGTGATGGGACAGGGTCCTACGAGCAGTACTTC
D: -; size: few; V: TRBV28; J: TRBJ2-5; CDR3: CATHDRQETQYF; DNA: TGTGCCACCCACGACAGGCAAGAGACCCAGTACTTC
D: -; size: -; V: TRBV5-1; J: TRBJ2-1; CDR3: CASSLAQGRGSYNEQFF; DNA: TGCGCCAGCAGCTTGGCCCAGGGGCGGGGTTCCTACAATGAGCAGTTCTTC
D: -; size: few; V: TRBV2; J: TRBJ1-5; CDR3: CASSDLQEWPQHF; DNA: TGTGCCAGCAGTGACCTCCAAGAATGGCCCCAGCATTTT
D: -; size: many; V: TRBV5-1; J: TRBJ2-7; CDR3: CASSSLSSRESYEQYF; DNA: TGCGCCAGCAGCTCCCTAAGTTCTAGAGAATCCTACGAGCAGTACTTC
D: -; size: few; V: TRBV6-4; J: TRBJ2-2; CDR3: CASRAANTGELFF; DNA: TGTGCCAGCAGAGCGGCGAACACCGGGGAGCTGTTTTTT
D: -; size: few; V: TRBV5-6; J: TRBJ2-7; CDR3: CASSFRNSYEQYF; DNA: TGTGCCAGCAGCTTCCGGAACTCCTACGAGCAGTACTTC
D: -; size: few; V: TRBV6-5; J: TRBJ2-3; CDR3: CASSSFSRRRVDTQYF; DNA: TGTGCCAGCAGTTCCTTCAGTCGGAGGCGCGTGGATACGCAGTATTTT
D: TRBD1; size: -; V: TRBV7-8; J: TRBJ1-1; CDR3: CASGPGQGNFAAFF; DNA: TGTGCCAGTGGGCCGGGACAGGGGAATTTTGCGGCTTTCTTT
D: -; size: many; V: TRBV11-1; J: TRBJ2-6; CDR3: CASSFTTGRVSGANVLTF; DNA: TGTGCCAGCAGCTTTACAACAGGACGTGTCTCTGGGGCCAACGTCCTGACTTTC
D: TRBD2; size: -; V: TRBV20-1; J: TRBJ2-5; CDR3: CSARKLAGGGQETQYF; DNA: TGCAGTGCTAGAAAACTAGCGGGAGGGGGGCAAGAGACCCAGTACTTC